The present entry profiles one TCR beta chain with its context. The sample originates from a study of control samples from healthy donors and cancer patients. The CDR3 covers 19 residues. With 0 bases clipped from V and 5 bases from J, the junction kept 18 bases outside the gene matches. The germline V gene encodes CDR1 LNHNV and CDR2 YYDKDF (reference sequence). Produced via immunoSEQ multiplex PCR; TCRdb's table is partial and in-frame only. This sample yields over 85,000 clones, of which around 87% are seen a single time; around 3.5% belongs to the top ten. The receptor comes from a woman aged 55-70 years with lung cancer. The sequenced sample was PBMCs. The chain carries TRBV15 and TRBJ2-7; 8 bases align to TRBD2. Here the CDR3 reads CATSRDDTGGTAALHEQYF. The CDR3 DNA sequence: TGTGCCACCAGCAGAGATGACACGGGGGGGACCGCAGCCCTGCACGAGCAGTACTTC.